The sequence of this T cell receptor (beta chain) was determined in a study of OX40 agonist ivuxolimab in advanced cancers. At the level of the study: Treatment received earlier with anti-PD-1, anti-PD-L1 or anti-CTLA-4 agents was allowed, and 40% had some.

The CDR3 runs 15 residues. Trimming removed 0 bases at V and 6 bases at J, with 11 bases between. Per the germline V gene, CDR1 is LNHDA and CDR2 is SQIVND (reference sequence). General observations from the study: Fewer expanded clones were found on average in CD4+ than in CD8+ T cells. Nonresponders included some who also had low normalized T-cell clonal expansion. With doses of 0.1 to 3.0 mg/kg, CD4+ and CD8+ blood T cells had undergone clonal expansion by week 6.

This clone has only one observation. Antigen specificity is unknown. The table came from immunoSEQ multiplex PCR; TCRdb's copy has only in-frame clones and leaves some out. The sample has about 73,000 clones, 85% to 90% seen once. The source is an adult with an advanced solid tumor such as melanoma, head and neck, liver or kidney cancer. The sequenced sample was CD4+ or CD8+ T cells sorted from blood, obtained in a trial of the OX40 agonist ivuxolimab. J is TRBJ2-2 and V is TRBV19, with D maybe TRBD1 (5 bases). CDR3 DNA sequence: TGTGCCAGTAGTATAGAAGGACATTTGTCCGGGGAGCTGTTTTTT. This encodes CASSIEGHLSGELFF. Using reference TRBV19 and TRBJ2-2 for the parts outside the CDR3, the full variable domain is DGGITQSPKYLFRKEGQNVTLSCEQNLNHDAMYWYRQDPGQGLRLIYYSQIVNDFQKGDIAEGYSVSREKKESFPLTVTSAQKNPTAFYLCASSIEGHLSGELFFGEGSRLTVL.